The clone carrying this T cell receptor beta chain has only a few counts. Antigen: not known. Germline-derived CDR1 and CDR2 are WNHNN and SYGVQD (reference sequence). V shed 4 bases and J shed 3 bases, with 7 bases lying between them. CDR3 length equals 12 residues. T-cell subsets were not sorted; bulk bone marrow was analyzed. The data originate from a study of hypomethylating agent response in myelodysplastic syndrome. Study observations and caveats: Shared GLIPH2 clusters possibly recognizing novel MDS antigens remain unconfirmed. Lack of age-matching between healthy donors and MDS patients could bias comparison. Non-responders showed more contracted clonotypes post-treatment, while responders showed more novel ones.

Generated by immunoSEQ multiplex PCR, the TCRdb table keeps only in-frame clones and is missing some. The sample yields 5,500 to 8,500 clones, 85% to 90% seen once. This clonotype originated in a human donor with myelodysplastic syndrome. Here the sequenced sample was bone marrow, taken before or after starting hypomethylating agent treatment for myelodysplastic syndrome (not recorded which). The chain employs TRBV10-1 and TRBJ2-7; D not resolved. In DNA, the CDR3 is TGCGCCAGCAGTGGACCGAACTACGAGCAGTACGTC. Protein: CASSGPNYEQYV.